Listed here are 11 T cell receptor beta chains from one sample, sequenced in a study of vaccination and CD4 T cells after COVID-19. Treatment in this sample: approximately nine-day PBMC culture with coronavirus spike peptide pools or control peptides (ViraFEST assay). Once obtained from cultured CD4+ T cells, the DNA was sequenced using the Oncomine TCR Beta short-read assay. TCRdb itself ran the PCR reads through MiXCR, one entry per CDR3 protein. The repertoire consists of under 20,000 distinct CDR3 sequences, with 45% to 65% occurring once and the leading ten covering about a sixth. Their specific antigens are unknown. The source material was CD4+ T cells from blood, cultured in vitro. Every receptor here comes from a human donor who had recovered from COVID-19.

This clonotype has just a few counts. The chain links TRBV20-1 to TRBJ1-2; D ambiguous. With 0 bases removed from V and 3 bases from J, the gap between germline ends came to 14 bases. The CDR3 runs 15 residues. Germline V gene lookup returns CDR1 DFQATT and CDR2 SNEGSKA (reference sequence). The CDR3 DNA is TGCAGTGCTAGAGATCCCCGCAGTGGTCACTATGGCTACACCTTC. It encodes CSARDPRSGHYGYTF.

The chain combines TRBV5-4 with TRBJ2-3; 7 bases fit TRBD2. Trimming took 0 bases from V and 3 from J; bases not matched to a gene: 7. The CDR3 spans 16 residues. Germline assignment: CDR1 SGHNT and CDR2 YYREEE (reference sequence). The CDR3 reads CASSLEASGITDTQYF. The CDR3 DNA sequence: TGTGCCAGCAGCTTGGAGGCTAGCGGTATTACAGATACGCAGTATTTT.

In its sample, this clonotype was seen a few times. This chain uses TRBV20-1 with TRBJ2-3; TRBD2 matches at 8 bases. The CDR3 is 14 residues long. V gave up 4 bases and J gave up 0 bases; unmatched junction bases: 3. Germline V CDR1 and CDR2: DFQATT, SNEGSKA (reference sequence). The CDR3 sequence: CSAITSGSTDTQYF. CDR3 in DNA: TGCAGTGCTATTACTAGCGGTAGCACAGATACGCAGTATTTT.

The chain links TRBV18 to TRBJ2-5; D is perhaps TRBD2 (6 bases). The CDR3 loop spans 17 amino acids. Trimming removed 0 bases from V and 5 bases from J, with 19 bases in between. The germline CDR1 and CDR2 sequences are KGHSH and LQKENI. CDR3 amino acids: CASSPPRRSGQEETQYF. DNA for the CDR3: TGTGCCAGCTCACCACCGCGGAGGAGCGGGCAGGAGGAGACCCAGTACTTC. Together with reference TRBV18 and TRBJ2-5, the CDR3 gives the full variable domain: NAGVMQNPRHLVRRRGQEARLRCSPMKGHSHVYWYRQLPEEGLKFMVYLQKENIIDESGMPKERFSAEFPKEGPSILRIQQVVRGDSAAYFCASSPPRRSGQEETQYFGPGTRLLVL.

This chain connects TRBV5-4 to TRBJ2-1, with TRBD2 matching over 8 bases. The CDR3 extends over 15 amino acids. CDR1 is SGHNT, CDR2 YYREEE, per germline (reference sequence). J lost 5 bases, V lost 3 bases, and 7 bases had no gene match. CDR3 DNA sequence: TGTGCCAGCAGCTCTAAGCGGGAGTATCACAATGAGCAGTTCTTC. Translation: CASSSKREYHNEQFF.

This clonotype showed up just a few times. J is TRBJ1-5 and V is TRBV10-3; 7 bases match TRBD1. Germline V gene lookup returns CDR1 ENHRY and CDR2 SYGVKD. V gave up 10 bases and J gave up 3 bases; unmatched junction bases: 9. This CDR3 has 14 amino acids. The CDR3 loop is CATKNRGTNQPQHF. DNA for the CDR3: TGTGCCACAAAAAACAGGGGAACCAATCAGCCCCAGCATTTT.

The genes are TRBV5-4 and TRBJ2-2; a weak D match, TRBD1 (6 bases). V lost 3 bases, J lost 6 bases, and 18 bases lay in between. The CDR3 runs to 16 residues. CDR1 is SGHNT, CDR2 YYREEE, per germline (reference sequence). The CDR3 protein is CASSSRNTGTAGELFF. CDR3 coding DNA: TGTGCCAGCAGCTCCCGCAATACAGGGACCGCCGGGGAGCTGTTTTTT.

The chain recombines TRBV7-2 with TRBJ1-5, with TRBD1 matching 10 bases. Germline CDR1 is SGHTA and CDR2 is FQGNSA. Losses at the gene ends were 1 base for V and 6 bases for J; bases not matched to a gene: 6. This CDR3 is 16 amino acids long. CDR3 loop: CASSLGGQGYGQPQHF. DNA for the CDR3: TGTGCCAGCAGCTTAGGGGGACAGGGGTACGGTCAGCCCCAGCATTTT.

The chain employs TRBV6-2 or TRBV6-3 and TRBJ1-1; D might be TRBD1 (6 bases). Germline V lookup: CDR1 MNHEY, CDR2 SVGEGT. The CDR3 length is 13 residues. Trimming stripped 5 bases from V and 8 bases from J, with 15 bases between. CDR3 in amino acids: CASSTYRESEAFF. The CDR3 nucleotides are TGTGCCAGCAGTACGTACAGGGAATCGGAAGCTTTCTTT.

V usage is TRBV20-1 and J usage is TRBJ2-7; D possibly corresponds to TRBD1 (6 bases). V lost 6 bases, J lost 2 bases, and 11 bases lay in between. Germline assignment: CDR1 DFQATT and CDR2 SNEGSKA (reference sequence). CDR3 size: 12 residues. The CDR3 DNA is TGCAGTGCACGAGGGGGTACCTACGAGCAGTACTTC. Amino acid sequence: CSARGGTYEQYF.

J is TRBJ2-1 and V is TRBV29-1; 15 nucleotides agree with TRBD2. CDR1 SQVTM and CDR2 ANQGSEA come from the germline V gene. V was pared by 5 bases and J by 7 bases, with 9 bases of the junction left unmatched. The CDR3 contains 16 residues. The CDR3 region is CSVNLGTSGRYNEQFF. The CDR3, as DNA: TGCAGCGTTAACCTGGGGACTAGCGGGAGGTATAATGAGCAGTTCTTC.